This TCR beta chain was identified in a study of tumor-infiltrating lymphocytes in primary liver carcinoma (dated by TCRdb to 2017 to 2019). For the study in its entirety: Of the five patients, three men and two women aged 30 to 69 years, four had hepatocellular carcinoma and one had combined HCC and intrahepatic cholangiocarcinoma. A total of some 35 specimens from 5 patients went through TCRbeta repertoire sequencing, namely 25 tumor regions, 5 adjacent noncancerous liver tissues and 5 peripheral blood samples. Across five regions of each liver tumor, along with adjacent normal tissue and blood, the study brought together TCRbeta repertoire sequencing, expression microarrays and whole-exome sequencing. Each sample produced about 3.5 to 7.13 million productive TCRbeta reads, and read depth showed no significant difference between tissue types. To link TCRbeta repertoire diversity to the local molecular phenotype, the 25 to 30 tumor region samples were profiled with Agilent mRNA microarrays. Repertoires from technical replicates were highly reproducible, with mean shared-clone rates approximately 0.92 and correlation coefficients above 0.95. The five patients had tumors of stage T1-T3 N0M0, with maximum diameters ranging from about 4 to 11 cm. Overall study results and their limits: The study included only a handful of patients, and the authors note findings should be validated in a larger study. Only roughly 7-24% of top clones appeared in all five regions of a tumor, which suggests that tumor-infiltrating T cells are spatially heterogeneous. The top 250 clones accounted for a significantly greater share of the repertoire in tumors than in blood (p = 0.039). Because the samples were bulk and unsorted, CD4+ and CD8+ T cell repertoires could not be compared. Only the TCR beta chain was sequenced, which likely underestimates true repertoire diversity because unpaired alpha chains were not captured. Pairs of tumor regions showed greater repertoire overlap (mean around 36%) than tumor-adjacent pairs (approximately 17%) or tumor-blood pairs (approximately 15%), which is consistent with antigen-driven expansion.

CDR1 is given as GTSNPN and CDR2 as SVGIG, both from the germline V gene (reference sequence). CDR3 length: 10 amino acids, cysteine to phenylalanine. The read is trimmed to its CDR3 DNA, 30 bases read in frame from base 1. Without any cell sorting, total RNA and DNA were extracted together from around 18-30 mg of bulk tissue using the AllPrep DNA/RNA mini kit. Surgical resection was performed in China between late 2015 and early 2016 on about 5 patients with histopathologically diagnosed primary liver carcinoma. At the time of sampling, the patients were treatment-naive and had chronic HBV infection. Each tumor was sampled at five spatially separated regions: the superior, inferior, left-lateral and right-lateral poles and the tumor centre. More than 80% viable tumor cells were found by histology in every tumor sample. Each fresh piece of tumor and adjacent tissue was cut in two, with one half stored in RNAlater at -80 degrees C and the other half sent for histology.

TCRbeta-specific cDNA was reverse-transcribed from approximately 0.5 ug total RNA using a constant-region primer and ProtoScript II reverse transcriptase. Three nested multiplex PCR rounds, following a slightly modified ARM-PCR procedure, were used to build the TCRbeta libraries. Multiplex TRBV1-TRBV30 forward primers and a Cbeta reverse primer were used in the first two PCR rounds, each of which was run for approximately 9 cycles. Sample barcodes and Illumina adapters were added in a final 25-cycle PCR using Deep VentR polymerase. Before sequencing, amplicons of 200-500 bp were purified from gel using a QIAquick gel extraction kit. The TCRbeta amplicons were sequenced with 250-bp paired-end reads on an Illumina HiSeq 2500. Per the source publication's procedure: Quality trimming of reads was performed with Trimmomatic v0.33, and paired reads were merged with FLASH v1.2.11 so that full CDR3 sequences could be recovered. V, D and J germline segments were assigned to the rearranged TCRbeta sequences using MiGEC v1.2.1b. Clonotype statistics, along with Shannon-Wiener diversity indices, were calculated using VDJtools v1.0.0. Except for diversity analysis, only each sample's 250 most abundant clonotypes were used in subsequent analyses to reduce sampling bias. The public sequencing data were trimmed at Q25 with fastp and processed into clonotypes with MiXCR by TCRdb, which kept only in-frame beta chains. Entries are consolidated by CDR3 protein sequence, retaining the most common genes and DNA. The V and J calls follow TCRdb's processing rather than the paper's. The sample yields around 78,000 distinct CDR3 sequences; about 70% were counted once. The ten largest account for approximately 14% of the sample.

As to this clonotype: This receptor's antigen is unknown. A much bigger clone sits one base away, suggesting this may be a read error.

The chain uses TRBV30 and TRBJ2-7; a confident D gene designation cannot be given. The receptor comes from a woman in her sixties or seventies with primary liver carcinoma and hepatitis B virus infection. Sequenced material: liver tumor tissue from sampling region 4. This specimen's cell subset or site label, per the study, means: tumor region T4, right-lateral pole. The CDR3 region reads CVWSRDEQYF. DNA sequence: TGTGTCTGGAGTCGGGACGAGCAGTACTTC.